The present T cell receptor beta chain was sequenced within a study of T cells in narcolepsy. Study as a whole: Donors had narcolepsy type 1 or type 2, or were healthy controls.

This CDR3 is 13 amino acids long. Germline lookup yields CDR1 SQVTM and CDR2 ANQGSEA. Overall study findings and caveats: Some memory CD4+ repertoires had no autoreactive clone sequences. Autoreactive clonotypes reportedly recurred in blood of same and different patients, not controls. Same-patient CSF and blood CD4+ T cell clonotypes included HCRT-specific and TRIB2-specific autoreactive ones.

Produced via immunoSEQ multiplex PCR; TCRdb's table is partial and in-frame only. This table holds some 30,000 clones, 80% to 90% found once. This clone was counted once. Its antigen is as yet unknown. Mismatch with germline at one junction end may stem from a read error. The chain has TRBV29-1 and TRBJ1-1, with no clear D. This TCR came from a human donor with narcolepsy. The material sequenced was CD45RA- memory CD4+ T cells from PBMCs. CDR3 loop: CSVREYENAEAFF. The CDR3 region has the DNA TGCAGCGTCCGGGAGTATGAGAACGCTGAAGCTTTCTTT.